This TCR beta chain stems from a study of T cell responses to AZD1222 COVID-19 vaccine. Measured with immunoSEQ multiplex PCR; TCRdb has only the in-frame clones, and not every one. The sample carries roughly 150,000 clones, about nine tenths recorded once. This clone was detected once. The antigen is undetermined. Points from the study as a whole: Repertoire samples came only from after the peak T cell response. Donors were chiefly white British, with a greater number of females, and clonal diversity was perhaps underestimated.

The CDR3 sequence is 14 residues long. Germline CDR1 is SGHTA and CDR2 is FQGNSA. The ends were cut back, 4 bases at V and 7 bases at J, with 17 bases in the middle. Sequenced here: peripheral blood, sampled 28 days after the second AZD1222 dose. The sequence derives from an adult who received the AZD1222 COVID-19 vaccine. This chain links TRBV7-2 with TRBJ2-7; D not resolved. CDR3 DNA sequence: TGTGCCAGCAGCTCCCGTTATCTTCAAGGGGAGCAGTACTTC. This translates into CASSSRYLQGEQYF.